Following are 32 T cell receptor beta chains from one sample sequenced in a study of blood T cell repertoires in COVID-19. Sequencing was performed with immunoSEQ multiplex PCR; in TCRdb, only in-frame clones are kept and a portion is missing. The table includes roughly 150,000 clones, over 75% detected once. The specimen was peripheral blood. These receptors were taken from a woman aged 45-59 years with acute or convalescent COVID-19.

J is TRBJ2-1 and V is TRBV7-3, with 10 bases matching TRBD1. This CDR3 spans 14 amino acids. The germline gives CDR1 SGHTA, CDR2 FQGTGA. V lost 3 bases, J lost 8 bases, and 4 bases stayed unmatched. The CDR3, as DNA: TGTGCCAGCAGCTTGGGACAGGGGCGTGATGAGCAGTTCTTC. Encoded protein: CASSLGQGRDEQFF.

V and J are TRBV29-1 and TRBJ2-7; tentative D call: TRBD1 (6 bases). This CDR3 is 12 amino acids long. V shed 7 bases and J shed 9 bases, with 19 bases lying between them. Looked up from germline, CDR1 is SQVTM and CDR2 is ANQGSEA. The CDR3 DNA is TGCAGCGCTACCGGGACAAGCGACGCGCAGTACTTC. Translating it yields CSATGTSDAQYF.

This clone was seen once. The J gene is TRBJ2-7, the V gene TRBV5-8, with TRBD1 identical over 11 bases. J gave up 5 bases and V 4 bases, and 5 bases lay outside the gene matches. The germline CDR1 and CDR2 sequences are SGHTS and YDEGEE. There are 14 residues in the CDR3. CDR3 region: CASSPGQGVHEQYF. CDR3 DNA: TGTGCCAGCAGCCCGGGACAGGGGGTCCACGAGCAGTACTTC.

The sample holds one count of this clone. This chain links TRBV7-9 with TRBJ2-3; 16 bases map to TRBD2. The CDR3 spans 19 residues. The germline gives CDR1 SEHNR, CDR2 FQNEAQ (reference sequence). With V trimmed by 4 bases and J by 0 bases, 7 bases remained unmatched. CDR3 region: CASSWQPGLAGGSTDTQYF. CDR3 in DNA: TGTGCCAGCAGCTGGCAACCGGGACTAGCGGGGGGGAGCACAGATACGCAGTATTTT.

The chain has TRBV7-9 and TRBJ1-6, with D possibly matching TRBD1 (6 bases). The CDR3 consists of 14 residues. Trimming cost V 6 bases and J 7 bases, with 13 bases left between them. CDR1 is SEHNR and CDR2 is FQNEAQ in the germline V gene (reference sequence). The CDR3 DNA reads TGTGCCAGCAGTCTAGGGGGGGGAAATTCACCCCTCCACTTT. As protein: CASSLGGGNSPLHF.

The rearrangement links TRBV7-2 to TRBJ2-2; D ambiguous. V lost 2 bases and J 5 bases, leaving 6 bases between the germline ends. This CDR3 is 13 amino acids long. The germline V gene has CDR1 SGHTA and CDR2 FQGNSA. CDR3 DNA: TGTGCCAGCAGCTTATCGCGGACCGGGGAGCTGTTTTTT. It encodes CASSLSRTGELFF.

This clone was observed a handful of times. The chain is built from TRBV4-1 and TRBJ2-3, with a weak D call TRBD1 (5 bases). Trimming took 0 bases from V and 0 from J, leaving 10 bases between them. Germline CDR1 is MGHRA and CDR2 is YSYEKL. The CDR3 is made up of 16 amino acids. The CDR3 protein is CASSQESGPSTDTQYF. CDR3 coding DNA: TGCGCCAGCAGCCAAGAGTCAGGGCCAAGCACAGATACGCAGTATTTT.

The chain couples TRBV19 to TRBJ1-1, with TRBD1 matching 7 bases. Germline CDR1 and CDR2: LNHDA and SQIVND (reference sequence). The junction had 10 bases not matched to a gene; V was cut back by 5 bases and J by 4 bases. The CDR3 contains 15 residues. The CDR3 sequence: CASSSHQGVSTEAFF. The CDR3 DNA sequence: TGTGCCAGTAGTTCACACCAGGGGGTGAGCACTGAAGCTTTCTTT.

CDR3 region: CSASGGGRRNSPLHF. As DNA, the CDR3 is TGCAGTGCTAGTGGCGGGGGTCGGAGGAATTCACCCCTCCACTTT. This sequence joins TRBV20-1 and TRBJ1-6; D may be TRBD1 (5 bases). V lost 3 bases and J 7 bases, leaving 16 bases between the germline ends. Germline V gives CDR1 DFQATT, CDR2 SNEGSKA (reference sequence). The CDR3 is made up of 15 amino acids.

The gene calls are TRBV9 and TRBJ1-3; 8 bases match TRBD1. CDR3 length: 13 amino acids. V lost 4 bases and J lost 8; bases outside the gene matches: 5. Germline values: CDR1 SGDLS, CDR2 YYNGEE. CDR3 in DNA: TGTGCCAGCAGCCCCCAGGGGGCAGACACCATATATTTT. Its protein is CASSPQGADTIYF.

This clone appeared a few times. The rearrangement links TRBV18 to TRBJ1-5; 7 nucleotides agree with TRBD1. The germline gives CDR1 KGHSH, CDR2 LQKENI. The J segment lost 6 bases and the V segment lost 6 bases, leaving 8 bases of the junction unmatched. The CDR3 sequence is 14 residues long. This chain's CDR3 is CASSSDRVGQPQHF. The CDR3 DNA sequence: TGTGCCAGCTCCTCAGACAGGGTGGGTCAGCCCCAGCATTTT.

The chain joins TRBV6-5 to TRBJ2-3; D perhaps matches TRBD2 (5 bases). The germline V gene has CDR1 MNHEY and CDR2 SVGAGI. The CDR3 loop spans 14 amino acids. V was trimmed by 0 bases and J by 2 bases, leaving 6 bases between them. The CDR3 coding sequence is TGTGCCAGCAGTTACTCGAGGGCCACAGATACGCAGTATTTT. Translating it yields CASSYSRATDTQYF.

The chain is built from TRBV30 and TRBJ2-2; D call uncertain. The germline V gene has CDR1 GTSNPN and CDR2 SVGIG (reference sequence). The V gene lost 5 bases and the J gene lost 4 bases, with 17 bases spanning the gap. CDR3 length: 15 amino acids. The CDR3 DNA sequence: TGTGCCTGGGGCCCTACTCCCTCGAGCACCGGGGAGCTGTTTTTT. It translates to CAWGPTPSSTGELFF. The whole variable domain, remainder taken from reference TRBV30 and TRBJ2-2, is SQTIHQWPATLVQPVGSPLSLECTVEGTSNPNLYWYRQAAGRGLQLLFYSVGIGQISSEVPQNLSASRPQDRQFILSSKKLLLSDSGFYLCAWGPTPSSTGELFFGEGSRLTVL.

The chain combines TRBV5-1 with TRBJ1-6; 9 bases match TRBD1. The CDR3 runs to 17 residues. Germline CDR1 SGHRS, CDR2 YFSETQ. Unmatched junction bases numbered 10, after V lost 0 bases and J lost 9 bases. CDR3: CASSLGGTGQVASPLHF. The CDR3 DNA follows: TGCGCCAGCAGCTTGGGTGGGACAGGGCAGGTAGCTTCACCCCTCCACTTT.

V is TRBV2 and J is TRBJ2-3; 8 bases are a match to TRBD2. This CDR3 has 15 amino acids. The germline gives CDR1 SNHLY, CDR2 FYNNEI. V shed 5 bases and J 4 bases; nucleotides not matched to a gene: 8. The CDR3 nucleotides are TGTGCCAGCAGTCGCCGGGACGGGGGGGCAGATACGCAGTATTTT. Translated, it gives CASSRRDGGADTQYF.

This clone appeared a single time. The rearrangement joins TRBV20-1 to TRBJ1-3, with 8 nucleotides matching TRBD1. Unmatched junction bases numbered 11, after V lost 4 bases and J lost 0 bases. This CDR3 has 17 amino acids. Germline values: CDR1 DFQATT, CDR2 SNEGSKA (reference sequence). The CDR3 loop is CSATETGDPSSGNTIYF. The CDR3 DNA reads TGCAGTGCTACTGAGACAGGGGACCCAAGCTCTGGAAACACCATATATTTT.

This clone appeared once. This sequence joins TRBV7-2 and TRBJ2-4; 8 bases map to TRBD2. V shed 5 bases and J 10 bases; nucleotides not matched to a gene: 7. Germline loops: CDR1 SGHTA, CDR2 FQGNSA. This CDR3 has 13 amino acids. CDR3 in amino acids: CASSLPTSAIQYF. Written as DNA, the CDR3 is TGTGCCAGCAGCCTACCGACTAGCGCAATTCAGTACTTC.

The chain employs TRBV10-3 and TRBJ2-3; a possible D gene is TRBD2 (6 bases). This CDR3 region has 17 residues. Germline assignment: CDR1 ENHRY and CDR2 SYGVKD. The germline V and J ends were trimmed by 8 bases and 1 base, with 22 bases remaining between them. Here the CDR3 reads CAILNPGGGVGTDTQYF. The CDR3 DNA follows: TGTGCCATCTTAAATCCCGGGGGAGGTGTGGGCACAGATACGCAGTATTTT.

V is TRBV6-6 and J is TRBJ1-1, with 7 bases aligning to TRBD1. V lost 7 bases to trimming and J lost 4 bases; unmatched junction nucleotides: 12. CDR3 size: 15 residues. The germline V gene encodes CDR1 MNHNY and CDR2 SVGAGI (reference sequence). The CDR3 protein is CASTDRPGQLTEAFF. CDR3 bases: TGTGCCAGCACCGATAGGCCGGGACAGCTCACTGAAGCTTTCTTT.

The chain uses TRBV6-5 and TRBJ2-7; D is possibly TRBD2 (5 bases). This CDR3 region has 13 residues. Per the germline V gene, CDR1 is MNHEY and CDR2 is SVGAGI. Trimming removed 6 bases at V and 3 bases at J, with 12 bases between. CDR3 protein: CASSLVEGYEQYF. The CDR3, as DNA: TGTGCCAGCAGCCTCGTTGAGGGCTACGAGCAGTACTTC.

The chain links TRBV28 to TRBJ1-4, with D maybe TRBD1 (6 bases). V lost 6 bases and J lost 5, with 13 bases in between. Germline CDR1 and CDR2: MDHEN and SYDVKM. The CDR3 has 14 residues. The CDR3 region is CASRTGTQNEKLFF. The DNA of the CDR3 is TGTGCCAGCAGAACCGGGACACAGAATGAAAAACTGTTTTTT.

The chain employs TRBV27 and TRBJ1-5; no definite D call. V was cut by 4 bases and J by 6 bases, with 10 bases left in between. Germline V gives CDR1 MNHEY, CDR2 SMNVEV (reference sequence). This CDR3 has 13 amino acids. The CDR3 sequence: CASSYHPGQPQHF. DNA for the CDR3: TGTGCCAGCAGTTATCACCCCGGTCAGCCCCAGCATTTT.

This clone showed up just a few times. The rearrangement uses TRBV28 and TRBJ1-1; 10 positions agree with TRBD1. Germline V gene sequence: CDR1 MDHEN, CDR2 SYDVKM. Germline trimming cut 4 bases from V and 4 bases from J; bases unmatched to any gene: 9. This CDR3 region has 16 residues. As DNA, the CDR3 is TGTGCCAGCAGTTCCCCGGGACAGGGGTTAGTCACTGAAGCTTTCTTT. Protein product: CASSSPGQGLVTEAFF.

The chain recombines TRBV5-8 with TRBJ2-3; 8 bases line up with TRBD2. The V gene end was trimmed by 3 bases and the J gene end by 10 bases; junction bases not matched to a gene: 16. The CDR3 length is 16 residues. The germline V gene has CDR1 SGHTS and CDR2 YDEGEE. The CDR3 bases are TGTGCCAGCAGCTACCCGACTAGCGAGGGGTACGTCTCGCAGTATTTT. Its protein is CASSYPTSEGYVSQYF.

J is TRBJ2-2 and V is TRBV6-2 or TRBV6-3; 8 bases are shared with TRBD1. The ends lost 4 bases at V and 6 bases at J; junction bases unmatched: 7. Germline-derived CDR1 and CDR2 are MNHEY and SVGEGT. The CDR3 extends over 15 amino acids. The CDR3 region is CASSSQGAPPGELFF. The CDR3, as DNA: TGTGCCAGCAGTTCCCAGGGGGCGCCCCCCGGGGAGCTGTTTTTT.

This rearrangement joins TRBV5-1 to TRBJ2-2, with D maybe TRBD1 (5 bases). The ends were cut back, 0 bases at V and 5 bases at J, with 14 bases in the middle. Germline loops: CDR1 SGHRS, CDR2 YFSETQ. This CDR3 is built from 16 residues. The chain's CDR3 is CASSLEGRAGTGELFF. In DNA, the CDR3 is TGCGCCAGCAGCTTGGAGGGCAGGGCCGGAACCGGGGAGCTGTTTTTT. Drawing the rest from reference TRBV5-1 and TRBJ2-2, the complete variable domain is KAGVTQTPRYLIKTRGQQVTLSCSPISGHRSVSWYQQTPGQGLQFLFEYFSETQRNKGNFPGRFSGRQFSNSRSEMNVSTLELGDSALYLCASSLEGRAGTGELFFGEGSRLTVL.

This chain uses TRBV18 with TRBJ2-3; 9 bases line up with TRBD2. V shed 2 bases, J shed 2 bases, and the junction held 8 bases outside the gene matches. The CDR3 is made up of 17 amino acids. CDR1 and CDR2 (germline): KGHSH, LQKENI. The DNA of the CDR3 is TGTGCCAGCTCACCAAGCCCCCAGCGGGGGGCCACAGATACGCAGTATTTT. Its translation: CASSPSPQRGATDTQYF.

This chain connects TRBV6-5 to TRBJ1-6, with TRBD1 matching over 9 bases. CDR1 and CDR2 (germline): MNHEY, SVGAGI. The CDR3 is made up of 13 amino acids. CDR3 in DNA: TGTGCTGTGTGGGACAGGGTTAATTCACCCCTCCACTTT. Encoded protein: CAVWDRVNSPLHF.

This clone has a single count. The chain links TRBV28 to TRBJ2-4, with TRBD1 as a possible D gene (6 bases). The V and J ends lost 6 bases and 1 base respectively, with 10 bases between them. This CDR3 has 14 residues. The germline CDR1 and CDR2 sequences are MDHEN and SYDVKM. CDR3 in amino acids: CASRLQGAKNIQYF. CDR3 nucleotide sequence: TGTGCCAGCAGGCTACAGGGCGCCAAAAACATTCAGTACTTC.

This chain connects TRBV18 to TRBJ1-1; a weak D match, TRBD1 (5 bases). The germline gives CDR1 KGHSH, CDR2 LQKENI. Trimming took off 3 bases at V and 5 bases at J, with 19 bases between the two ends. The CDR3 covers 16 residues. The CDR3 is CASSPARARTGTEAFF. CDR3 DNA sequence: TGTGCCAGCTCACCCGCCAGGGCCAGAACCGGGACTGAAGCTTTCTTT. The full variable domain, its missing parts supplied by reference TRBV18 and TRBJ1-1, is NAGVMQNPRHLVRRRGQEARLRCSPMKGHSHVYWYRQLPEEGLKFMVYLQKENIIDESGMPKERFSAEFPKEGPSILRIQQVVRGDSAAYFCASSPARARTGTEAFFGQGTRLTVV.

This sequence joins TRBV30 and TRBJ1-5; D gene unclear. Trimming left V 0 bases short and J 3 bases short, with 6 bases between. The length of the CDR3 is 13 residues. Germline V gene lookup returns CDR1 GTSNPN and CDR2 SVGIG (reference sequence). CDR3 in DNA: TGTGCCTGGAGTGTCCAGGTCAATCAGCCCCAGCATTTT. It encodes CAWSVQVNQPQHF.

The chain has TRBV14 and TRBJ2-1; possible D gene TRBD1, 6 bases. Germline V gene data show CDR1 as SGHDN and CDR2 as FVKESK. The CDR3 runs 18 residues. V lost 4 bases to trimming and J lost 5 bases, with 24 bases between them. The CDR3 loop reads CASSLETRGLRRDNEQFF. The CDR3 nucleotides are TGTGCCAGCAGCCTAGAAACCAGGGGCTTGAGGCGAGACAATGAGCAGTTCTTC. The full variable domain, rest sourced from reference TRBV14 and TRBJ2-1, is EAGVTQFPSHSVIEKGQTVTLRCDPISGHDNLYWYRRVMGKEIKFLLHFVKESKQDESGMPNNRFLAERTGGTYSTLKVQPAELEDSGVYFCASSLETRGLRRDNEQFFGPGTRLTVL.